Listed below are T cell receptor beta chains from one sample, sequenced in a study of blood T cell repertoires in COVID-19. The assay was immunoSEQ multiplex PCR, and TCRdb's table has in-frame clones only and misses some. The repertoire holds about 150,000 clones, 80% to 90% seen once, with 0.9% to 0.95% in the top ten. The sample was peripheral blood. The source of these receptors is a woman aged 50 to 60 with acute or convalescent COVID-19. CDR3s include the opening cysteine and the closing phenylalanine or tryptophan. The D gene is left open where the match is weak. The size of a clone is reported for some rows only, either as once, few or many, or as a class for expanded clones.

V: TRBV24-1; J: TRBJ1-1; D: NA; length: 12; size: few; DNA: TGTGCCACCAGTGATCAGAGGGCTGAAGCTTTCTTT; CDR3: CATSDQRAEAFF
V: TRBV6-5; J: TRBJ1-2; D: TRBD1; length: 14; size: NA; DNA: TGTGCCAGCAGCTATCCCGACAGGGGAAATGGCTACACCTTC; CDR3: CASSYPDRGNGYTF
V: TRBV2; J: TRBJ2-7; D: TRBD1; length: 14; size: once; DNA: TGTGCCAGCAGCGGGGGACAGGGACCCTACGAGCAGTACTTC; CDR3: CASSGGQGPYEQYF
V: TRBV14; J: TRBJ1-2; D: NA; length: 19; size: once; DNA: TGTGCCAGCAGCCAAGAGATAGGGCATATCAAGTCCGGGGACTATGGCTACACCTTC; CDR3: CASSQEIGHIKSGDYGYTF
V: TRBV19; J: TRBJ2-2; D: TRBD2; length: 17; size: NA; DNA: TGTGCCAGTAGTATAGATTCTGTGGGAGGGGACACCGGGGAGCTGTTTTTT; CDR3: CASSIDSVGGDTGELFF
V: TRBV5-1; J: TRBJ1-4; D: TRBD1; length: 15; size: NA; DNA: TGCGCCAGCAGCGCGGACAGGGGGGATAATGAAAAACTGTTTTTT; CDR3: CASSADRGDNEKLFF
V: TRBV5-1; J: TRBJ2-2; D: TRBD2; length: 16; size: NA; DNA: TGCGCCAGCAGCTTGGATCGGGGGGTAGAAACCGGGGAGCTGTTTTTT; CDR3: CASSLDRGVETGELFF
V: TRBV6-1; J: TRBJ2-7; D: NA; length: 15; size: once; DNA: TGTGCCAGCAGTGAAGCTGGACAGACTCCCTACGAGCAGTACTTC; CDR3: CASSEAGQTPYEQYF
V: TRBV21-1; J: TRBJ2-1; D: NA; length: 14; size: NA; DNA: TGTGCCTCTACAGGGGGAGAGGCCTACAATGAGCAGTTCTTC; CDR3: CASTGGEAYNEQFF
V: TRBV24-1; J: TRBJ2-1; D: TRBD1; length: 13; size: NA; DNA: TGTGCCACCAGTGACCTCGACAGGGGCGAGCAGTTCTTC; CDR3: CATSDLDRGEQFF
V: TRBV19; J: TRBJ2-1; D: TRBD2; length: 15; size: NA; DNA: TGTGCCAGTAGGGAGCGGGGGGCCAACTACAATGAGCAGTTCTTC; CDR3: CASRERGANYNEQFF
V: TRBV10-1; J: TRBJ1-1; D: TRBD1; length: 13; size: few; DNA: TGCGCCAGCGGAGCCGGGACAGAGGAAAAAGCTTTCTTT; CDR3: CASGAGTEEKAFF
V: TRBV9; J: TRBJ1-3; D: NA; length: 15; size: NA; DNA: TGTGCCAGCAGCGTAACGCCAGGGTTGCGAAACACCATATATTTT; CDR3: CASSVTPGLRNTIYF
V: TRBV5-4; J: TRBJ1-2; D: TRBD1; length: 14; size: NA; DNA: TGTGCCAGCAGCTTTGTCACAGGGGGCCGCGGCTACACCTTC; CDR3: CASSFVTGGRGYTF
V: TRBV6-5; J: TRBJ1-2; D: TRBD1; length: 13; size: NA; DNA: TGTGCCAGTTCCCCGGACAGGGTGGGAGGCTACACCTTC; CDR3: CASSPDRVGGYTF
V: TRBV19; J: TRBJ2-7; D: TRBD1; length: 15; size: NA; DNA: TGTGCCAGTAGTCTTCCGGGACAGGGGCCCTACGAGCAGTACTTC; CDR3: CASSLPGQGPYEQYF
V: TRBV5-6; J: TRBJ1-2; D: TRBD1; length: 15; size: NA; DNA: TGTGCCAGCAGCCCTGGGACAGGGGGTAACTATGGCTACACCTTC; CDR3: CASSPGTGGNYGYTF
V: TRBV15; J: TRBJ2-7; D: TRBD2; length: 15; size: NA; DNA: TGTGCCACCAGCAGGGGACTAGTGGGACGAAGCGAGCAGTACTTC; CDR3: CATSRGLVGRSEQYF
V: TRBV2; J: TRBJ1-1; D: NA; length: 12; size: NA; DNA: TGTGCCAGCCTGGGGGGGAGGACTGAAGCTTTCTTT; CDR3: CASLGGRTEAFF
V: TRBV25-1; J: TRBJ1-5; D: TRBD1; length: 16; size: NA; DNA: TGTGCCAGCAGTGCGAAGACAGGGTCTAGCAATCAGCCCCAGCATTTT; CDR3: CASSAKTGSSNQPQHF
V: TRBV5-1; J: TRBJ1-2; D: NA; length: 11; size: NA; DNA: TGCGCCAGCCGATTTGGGGGCGGCTACACCTTC; CDR3: CASRFGGGYTF
V: TRBV6-6; J: TRBJ2-6; D: NA; length: 17; size: NA; DNA: TGTGCCAGCAGTCCAGGGTTTTGGCCATCTGGGGCCAACGTCCTGACTTTC; CDR3: CASSPGFWPSGANVLTF
V: TRBV19; J: TRBJ1-5; D: NA; length: 13; size: NA; DNA: TGTGCCAGTAGTATAGAAAGGGGCCAGCCCCAGCATTTT; CDR3: CASSIERGQPQHF
V: TRBV28; J: TRBJ1-5; D: TRBD1; length: 20; size: NA; DNA: TGTGCCAGCAGTACTAATAGGGCATCGACAGGGAAGTATAGCAATCAGCCCCAGCATTTT; CDR3: CASSTNRASTGKYSNQPQHF
V: TRBV19; J: TRBJ1-1; D: TRBD1; length: 13; size: NA; DNA: TGTGCCAGTGCCGGACAGGGAGGAACTGAAGCTTTCTTT; CDR3: CASAGQGGTEAFF
V: TRBV11-2; J: TRBJ1-5; D: NA; length: 18; size: once; DNA: TGTGCCAGCAGTTTAATTAGTCCTCGGGGTGGAAGCAATCAGCCCCAGCATTTT; CDR3: CASSLISPRGGSNQPQHF
V: TRBV20-1; J: TRBJ2-1; D: TRBD2; length: 15; size: NA; DNA: TGCAGTGCTAGTGGCGGGGGGAGCATGATCCATGAGCAGTTCTTC; CDR3: CSASGGGSMIHEQFF
V: TRBV19; J: TRBJ1-3; D: NA; length: 15; size: once; DNA: TGTGCCAGTAGAATAACCAGGATCCCGGGAAACACCATATATTTT; CDR3: CASRITRIPGNTIYF
V: TRBV6-5; J: TRBJ2-2; D: NA; length: 15; size: once; DNA: TGTGCCAGCAGCTCGCCGGGCGGGGCCCCCGGGGAGCTGTTTTTT; CDR3: CASSSPGGAPGELFF
V: TRBV7-7; J: TRBJ2-2; D: NA; length: 16; size: NA; DNA: TGTGCCAGCAGCGCGCACAGGGTCGAGACCACCGGGGAGCTGTTTTTT; CDR3: CASSAHRVETTGELFF
V: TRBV5-6; J: TRBJ1-1; D: NA; length: 16; size: few; DNA: TGTGCCAGCAGCGTAGGGGGATCCCTATTGAACACTGAAGCTTTCTTT; CDR3: CASSVGGSLLNTEAFF
V: TRBV27; J: TRBJ2-2; D: NA; length: 16; size: NA; DNA: TGTGCCAGCAGTTTATCTCCGGGATGGAACACCGGGGAGCTGTTTTTT; CDR3: CASSLSPGWNTGELFF
V: TRBV3-1/TRBV3-2; J: TRBJ1-5; D: NA; length: 16; size: NA; DNA: TGTGCCAGCAGCCAAGATGGGGGGGGGAGCAATCAGCCCCAGCATTTT; CDR3: CASSQDGGGSNQPQHF
V: TRBV6-5; J: TRBJ2-3; D: TRBD2; length: 14; size: once; DNA: TGTGCCAGCGGGCGGGGGGCCGGCACAGATACGCAGTATTTT; CDR3: CASGRGAGTDTQYF
V: TRBV6-5; J: TRBJ2-3; D: NA; length: 13; size: NA; DNA: TGTGCCAGCAGTCCGCCGGACAGCTATACGCAGTATTTT; CDR3: CASSPPDSYTQYF
V: TRBV20-1; J: TRBJ1-1; D: NA; length: 12; size: NA; DNA: TGCAGTGCTAGTCTCCTGGGCGTTGGAGCTTTCTTT; CDR3: CSASLLGVGAFF
V: TRBV7-3; J: TRBJ1-6; D: TRBD1; length: 14; size: NA; DNA: TGTGCCAGCAGCTATGAGGGGGCGGATTCACCCCTCCACTTT; CDR3: CASSYEGADSPLHF
V: TRBV11-2; J: TRBJ2-3; D: NA; length: 13; size: NA; DNA: TGTGCCAGCAGCTCTCCCCGCACAGATACGCAGTATTTT; CDR3: CASSSPRTDTQYF
V: TRBV6-6; J: TRBJ2-2; D: NA; length: 15; size: NA; DNA: TGTGCCAGCAGTTACCTCGACACTAACACCGGGGAGCTGTTTTTT; CDR3: CASSYLDTNTGELFF
V: TRBV2; J: TRBJ2-6; D: TRBD1; length: 15; size: once; DNA: TGTGCCAGCAGTGACAGGGGGAATAGGGCCAACGTCCTGACTTTC; CDR3: CASSDRGNRANVLTF
V: TRBV3-1/TRBV3-2; J: TRBJ2-5; D: TRBD2; length: 15; size: NA; DNA: TGTGCCAGCAGCCAAGGGCGGGGGGGCCAAGAGACCCAGTACTTC; CDR3: CASSQGRGGQETQYF
V: TRBV7-3; J: TRBJ2-2; D: TRBD1; length: 16; size: few; DNA: TGTGCCAGCAGCCGCGGACAGGGTGCCGCCACCGGGGAGCTGTTTTTT; CDR3: CASSRGQGAATGELFF
V: TRBV6-2/TRBV6-3; J: TRBJ2-2; D: NA; length: 15; size: NA; DNA: TGTGCCAGCAGTTACTCGATAGTTAACACCGGGGAGCTGTTTTTT; CDR3: CASSYSIVNTGELFF
V: TRBV25-1; J: TRBJ1-4; D: NA; length: 15; size: NA; DNA: TGTGCCAGCACCGCCGAACGAGGGATTAATGAAAAACTGTTTTTT; CDR3: CASTAERGINEKLFF
V: TRBV5-1; J: TRBJ2-5; D: TRBD2; length: 17; size: NA; DNA: TGCGCCAGCAGCTGGAGTGGGTGGCTAGCGGATAAAGAGACCCAGTACTTC; CDR3: CASSWSGWLADKETQYF
V: TRBV19; J: TRBJ2-1; D: TRBD2; length: 14; size: NA; DNA: TGTGCCAGTGCCGGGAGGGTAGGATCGAATGAGCAGTTCTTC; CDR3: CASAGRVGSNEQFF
V: TRBV6-1; J: TRBJ1-4; D: TRBD1; length: 15; size: NA; DNA: TGTGCCAGCAGTGAAGCGCCAGGGGGAGGTGAAAAACTGTTTTTT; CDR3: CASSEAPGGGEKLFF
V: TRBV19; J: TRBJ2-3; D: TRBD2; length: 15; size: NA; DNA: TGTGCCAGTAGTATCGCAGCGGGGTACACAGATACGCAGTATTTT; CDR3: CASSIAAGYTDTQYF
V: TRBV25-1; J: TRBJ1-1; D: NA; length: 13; size: few; DNA: TGTGCCAGCAGTGATCGACAGGCCCCTGGGGCTTTCTTT; CDR3: CASSDRQAPGAFF
V: TRBV6-1; J: TRBJ2-5; D: NA; length: 12; size: NA; DNA: TGTGCCAGCAGTGAGGACAGTCTGACCCAGTACTTC; CDR3: CASSEDSLTQYF
V: TRBV12-3/TRBV12-4; J: TRBJ1-3; D: NA; length: 12; size: few; DNA: TGTGCCAGCAGTATCAGGGAATCAACCATATATTTT; CDR3: CASSIRESTIYF